The next 30 T cell receptor beta chains were all read from a single sample in a study of blood T cell repertoires in COVID-19. The repertoire was sequenced with immunoSEQ multiplex PCR; TCRdb's copy has only in-frame clones and lacks some. The sample carries about 150,000 clones, roughly 80% recorded once. The sequencing sample was made of peripheral blood. The receptor source for this set is a man in his 60s with acute or convalescent COVID-19.

The chain recombines TRBV28 with TRBJ2-7; tentatively, D is TRBD2 (6 bases). V dropped 5 bases and J dropped 0 bases, with 14 bases sitting between them. Germline V lookup: CDR1 MDHEN, CDR2 SYDVKM. CDR3 length: 15 amino acids. The CDR3 nucleotides read TGTGCCAGCAGTCCGGGAGCAGGTTCCTCCTACGAGCAGTACTTC. As protein: CASSPGAGSSYEQYF.

The chain combines TRBV11-2 with TRBJ2-7; 8 positions agree with TRBD1. The CDR3 consists of 15 residues. The junction had 7 bases not matched to a gene; V was cut back by 0 bases and J by 6 bases. Per the germline V gene, CDR1 is SGHAT and CDR2 is FQNNGV. The CDR3 region is CASSLDAGGRGEQYF. DNA of the CDR3: TGTGCCAGCAGCTTAGACGCAGGGGGCCGGGGCGAGCAGTACTTC.

In this sample, this clone turned up once. The chain carries TRBV5-1 and TRBJ2-3; 9 bases agree with TRBD1. The ends lost 4 bases at V and 4 bases at J; junction bases unmatched: 4. Germline CDR1 reads SGHRS; CDR2 reads YFSETQ. This CDR3 comprises 14 residues. CDR3 protein: CASSLGQGSDTQYF. As DNA, the CDR3 is TGCGCCAGCAGCCTCGGACAGGGGTCAGATACGCAGTATTTT.

The genes are TRBV6-5 and TRBJ2-1; 13 positions match TRBD2. Losses at the gene ends were 9 bases for V and 6 bases for J; bases not matched to a gene: 8. Germline-derived CDR1 and CDR2 are MNHEY and SVGAGI. The CDR3 runs 15 residues. CDR3 DNA: TGTGCCAGTGCTGAACTAGCGGGAGGGTCCAATGAGCAGTTCTTC. Its protein product is CASAELAGGSNEQFF.

V gene TRBV4-3 combines with J gene TRBJ2-7; TRBD1 matches at 10 bases. In germline, CDR1 is LGHNA, CDR2 YSLEER. CDR3 length equals 14 residues. Trimming removed 4 bases from V and 7 bases from J; junction bases left unmatched: 7. CDR3 protein: CASSPGTGEGEQYF. CDR3 DNA: TGCGCCAGCAGCCCCGGGACAGGGGAAGGTGAGCAGTACTTC.

Here the CDR3 reads CASSIMANQPQHF. CDR3 nucleotides: TGTGCCAGTAGTATAATGGCAAATCAGCCCCAGCATTTT. The chain carries TRBV19 and TRBJ1-5; D is undetermined. Trimming stripped 2 bases from V and 4 bases from J, with 6 bases between. CDR1 and CDR2 from the germline V gene are LNHDA and SQIVND (reference sequence). The CDR3 sequence is 13 residues long.

The V and J genes are TRBV19 and TRBJ1-5; tentative D call: TRBD1 (5 bases). The CDR3 is 15 amino acids. The germline CDR1 and CDR2 sequences are LNHDA and SQIVND (reference sequence). V was shortened by 7 bases and J by 3 bases, with 16 bases between the two germline ends. The CDR3: CASTKGNELNQPQHF. The CDR3 coding sequence is TGTGCCAGTACCAAGGGGAACGAACTCAATCAGCCCCAGCATTTT.

The chain combines TRBV14 with TRBJ2-7; the match to TRBD1 covers 9 bases. Germline CDR1 SGHDN, CDR2 FVKESK. CDR3 length: 16 residues. With V trimmed by 4 bases and J by 7 bases, 14 bases remained unmatched. This CDR3 is CASSRTGDPLLLEQYF. CDR3 in DNA: TGTGCCAGCAGCCGGACAGGGGATCCTCTTCTACTTGAGCAGTACTTC. Supplemented by reference TRBV14 and TRBJ2-7, the full variable domain reads EAGVTQFPSHSVIEKGQTVTLRCDPISGHDNLYWYRRVMGKEIKFLLHFVKESKQDESGMPNNRFLAERTGGTYSTLKVQPAELEDSGVYFCASSRTGDPLLLEQYFGPGTRLTVT.

The rearrangement links TRBV19 to TRBJ1-5; 9 bases map to TRBD1. Trimming removed 5 bases from V and 7 bases from J; junction bases left unmatched: 9. Germline CDR1 LNHDA, CDR2 SQIVND (reference sequence). This CDR3 region has 15 residues. The CDR3 DNA reads as TGTGCCAGTAGTTCGGGACAGGGTAAATTCCAGCCCCAGCATTTT. This sequence encodes CASSSGQGKFQPQHF.

The chain carries TRBV27 and TRBJ1-1; 10 bases align to TRBD1. V trimming: 9 bases; J trimming: 1 base; junction bases outside the gene matches: 5. CDR3 size: 14 residues. Germline loops: CDR1 MNHEY, CDR2 SMNVEV (reference sequence). Here the CDR3 reads CASGQGGGNTEAFF. CDR3 DNA sequence: TGTGCCAGTGGACAGGGGGGAGGGAACACTGAAGCTTTCTTT.

V and J are TRBV2 and TRBJ1-5; D is unclear. The CDR3 contains 13 residues. The V end lost 4 bases, the J end lost 0 bases, and 4 bases lay between the germline ends. Germline CDR1 reads SNHLY; CDR2 reads FYNNEI. The CDR3 here is CASSARSNQPQHF. CDR3 nucleotide sequence: TGTGCCAGCAGTGCCCGTAGCAATCAGCCCCAGCATTTT. The full variable domain, rest sourced from reference TRBV2 and TRBJ1-5, is EPEVTQTPSHQVTQMGQEVILRCVPISNHLYFYWYRQILGQKVEFLVSFYNNEISEKSEIFDDQFSVERPDGSNFTLKIRSTKLEDSAMYFCASSARSNQPQHFGDGTRLSIL.

The chain is built from TRBV24-1 and TRBJ2-7, with TRBD2 matching 7 bases. CDR3 length equals 15 residues. Germline V gene lookup returns CDR1 KGHDR and CDR2 SFDVKD. V shed 5 bases, J shed 4 bases, and the junction held 10 bases outside the gene matches. The CDR3 is CATSARGGPGYEQYF. The CDR3 DNA reads as TGTGCCACCAGTGCCCGGGGAGGGCCGGGATACGAGCAGTACTTC.

The rearrangement uses TRBV6-1 and TRBJ2-7; 7 nucleotides match TRBD1. Germline assignment: CDR1 MNHNS and CDR2 SASEGT. This CDR3 contains 16 residues. With 3 bases clipped from V and 4 bases from J, the junction kept 12 bases outside the gene matches. CDR3 nucleotide sequence: TGTGCCAGCAGTGATCCTCCTACAGGGGTTAAATACGAGCAGTACTTC. Residues: CASSDPPTGVKYEQYF.

This clone turned up a few times. This chain links TRBV7-9 with TRBJ1-5; the D is unclear. From germline, CDR1 is SEHNR and CDR2 FQNEAQ (reference sequence). V shed 5 bases and J shed 7 bases, with 12 bases lying between them. This CDR3 region has 13 residues. The CDR3 sequence: CASSEGSIQPQHF. The CDR3 region has the DNA TGTGCCAGCAGCGAGGGATCCATCCAGCCCCAGCATTTT.

V is TRBV20-1 and J is TRBJ2-1; TRBD2 is a possible D gene (6 bases). The germline V and J ends were trimmed by 3 bases and 1 base, with 10 bases remaining between them. The CDR3 extends over 14 amino acids. Looked up from germline, CDR1 is DFQATT and CDR2 is SNEGSKA (reference sequence). CDR3 sequence reads: CSASLARSYNEQFF. CDR3 sequence (DNA): TGCAGTGCTAGTCTAGCGAGGTCCTACAATGAGCAGTTCTTC.

CDR3 sequence (DNA): TGTGCCTGGAGGTCCCGGGACAGGCTGACCGGGGAGCTGTTTTTT. Translation: CAWRSRDRLTGELFF. This sequence joins TRBV30 and TRBJ2-2, with 8 positions matching TRBD1. The CDR3 has 15 amino acids. The ends lost 3 bases at V and 5 bases at J; junction bases unmatched: 8. Germline lookup yields CDR1 GTSNPN and CDR2 SVGIG (reference sequence).

This chain uses TRBV24-1 with TRBJ2-1; D is unresolved. Trimming pared 5 bases from V and 0 bases from J, leaving 4 bases between. Germline CDR1 reads KGHDR; CDR2 reads SFDVKD. This CDR3 region has 13 residues. This CDR3 is CATSVNSYNEQFF. CDR3 bases: TGTGCCACCAGTGTTAACTCCTACAATGAGCAGTTCTTC.

This chain uses TRBV5-1 with TRBJ1-2, with 7 bases that match TRBD1. CDR1 and CDR2 from the germline V gene are SGHRS and YFSETQ. With V trimmed by 6 bases and J by 6 bases, 11 bases remained unmatched. The CDR3 sequence is 14 residues long. The CDR3, as DNA: TGCGCCAGCAACCCAGGGGGAGCGGTCGATGGCTACACCTTC. Its protein is CASNPGGAVDGYTF.

The V and J genes are TRBV7-9 and TRBJ1-2; 9 bases fit TRBD1. Germline CDR1 and CDR2: SEHNR and FQNEAQ (reference sequence). V lost 5 bases, J lost 5 bases, and 9 bases stayed unmatched. The CDR3 contains 15 residues. As DNA, the CDR3 is TGTGCCAGCAGCCTGGGACAGGGATTCGGGTATGGCTACACCTTC. This gives the protein CASSLGQGFGYGYTF. Full variable domain (remainder filled in from reference TRBV7-9 and TRBJ1-2): DTGVSQNPRHKITKRGQNVTFRCDPISEHNRLYWYRQTLGQGPEFLTYFQNEAQLEKSRLLSDRFSAERPKGSFSTLEIQRTEQGDSAMYLCASSLGQGFGYGYTFGSGTRLTVV.

This clone has a handful of counts. This chain uses TRBV7-2 with TRBJ1-2, with D possibly matching TRBD1 (5 bases). Germline CDR1 and CDR2: SGHTA and FQGNSA. Trimming pared 6 bases from V and 0 bases from J, leaving 20 bases between. This CDR3 is 17 amino acids long. The CDR3 region is CASSSRGNGGANYGYTF. The DNA of the CDR3 is TGTGCCAGCAGTTCTAGGGGAAACGGGGGGGCTAACTATGGCTACACCTTC.

The chain joins TRBV10-2 to TRBJ2-7; 8 bases agree with TRBD1. CDR3 length equals 15 residues. The trim removed 6 bases at V and 3 bases at J, leaving 10 bases unmatched. Germline CDR1 and CDR2: WSHSY and SAAADI. The CDR3 sequence is CASREGQGSGYEQYF. The CDR3 DNA is TGCGCCAGCAGGGAAGGACAGGGAAGCGGCTACGAGCAGTACTTC.

The chain is built from TRBV5-4 and TRBJ2-4; 10 bases are a match to TRBD2. From germline, CDR1 is SGHNT and CDR2 YYREEE (reference sequence). V gave up 4 bases and J gave up 1 base; unmatched junction bases: 17. The CDR3 is 20 amino acids. In nucleotides, the CDR3 is TGTGCCAGCAGCCCGGTTAAACTAGCGGGGAAGGGGATCGCCAAAAACATTCAGTACTTC. As protein: CASSPVKLAGKGIAKNIQYF.

This clone was seen a single time. This chain connects TRBV6-5 to TRBJ1-2; 11 nucleotides agree with TRBD1. Germline V gene lookup returns CDR1 MNHEY and CDR2 SVGAGI. J was trimmed by 7 bases and V by 4 bases; bases with no gene match: 8. The CDR3 has 15 residues. For the CDR3, the DNA is TGTGCCAGCAGTTCCGCCGGGACAGGGGGTGTTGGCTACACCTTC. Translation: CASSSAGTGGVGYTF.

The rearrangement uses TRBV10-3 and TRBJ1-6, with a possible D match to TRBD1 (6 bases). Germline loops: CDR1 ENHRY, CDR2 SYGVKD. CDR3 length: 17 residues. Trimming took off 0 bases at V and 3 bases at J, with 12 bases between the two ends. CDR3 coding DNA: TGTGCCATCAGTGAGTCGGACAGAGGGTTCTATAATTCACCCCTCCACTTT. This gives the protein CAISESDRGFYNSPLHF.

The V and J genes are TRBV27 and TRBJ2-7; D is undetermined. CDR1 MNHEY and CDR2 SMNVEV come from the germline V gene (reference sequence). The V end was cut by 0 bases, the J end by 3 bases, with 21 bases between. The CDR3 consists of 18 residues. This CDR3 is CASSLSGIDTVPIYEQYF. In DNA, the CDR3 is TGTGCCAGCAGTTTATCGGGCATCGACACCGTCCCTATCTACGAGCAGTACTTC.

This chain links TRBV27 with TRBJ2-2; 9 bases map to TRBD1. Trimming at V came to 5 bases and at J to 4 bases, leaving 8 bases not matched to a gene. Germline lookup yields CDR1 MNHEY and CDR2 SMNVEV (reference sequence). The CDR3 extends over 16 amino acids. CDR3 nucleotides: TGTGCCAGCAGTAGCTACAGGGGGCTGGGCACCGGGGAGCTGTTTTTT. It translates to CASSSYRGLGTGELFF.

The chain couples TRBV7-2 to TRBJ1-6; D uncertain. Germline V gene sequence: CDR1 SGHTA, CDR2 FQGNSA. Trimming took off 1 base at V and 7 bases at J, with 11 bases between the two ends. The CDR3 has 15 amino acids. The CDR3: CASSLGGGLNSPLHF. In DNA, the CDR3 is TGTGCCAGCAGCTTAGGAGGAGGGTTAAATTCACCCCTCCACTTT.

The chain recombines TRBV9 with TRBJ2-2; possibly TRBD2 for D (6 bases). This CDR3 is built from 15 residues. V was clipped by 7 bases and J by 0 bases, with 13 bases between them. Germline lookup yields CDR1 SGDLS and CDR2 YYNGEE. In DNA, the CDR3 is TGTGCCAGCGGAGGGGCGGGGTCGAACACCGGGGAGCTGTTTTTT. The encoded protein is CASGGAGSNTGELFF.

J is TRBJ2-3 and V is TRBV7-9; D is ambiguous. The germline V gene encodes CDR1 SEHNR and CDR2 FQNEAQ (reference sequence). V was trimmed by 4 bases and J by 5 bases, leaving 19 bases between them. This CDR3 region has 16 residues. CDR3 sequence reads: CASSSPGAGGRDTQYF. The CDR3 region has the DNA TGTGCCAGCAGCTCCCCCGGCGCCGGCGGCCGAGATACGCAGTATTTT.

The chain recombines TRBV3-1 (or the pseudogene TRBV3-2) with TRBJ1-2, with D unresolved. From germline, CDR1 is LGHDT and CDR2 YNNKEL (reference sequence). The CDR3 runs 13 residues. V was pared by 4 bases and J by 1 base, with 7 bases between. The CDR3 sequence: CASSLRVNYGYTF. The DNA of the CDR3 is TGTGCCAGCAGCCTGAGGGTTAACTATGGCTACACCTTC.